This TCR beta chain was observed in a study of blood T cell repertoires in COVID-19. Across the study: Spain, Italy and the United States supplied samples that represented acute and convalescent COVID-19. In each case, the material was cDNA or gDNA derived from T cells, B-cell-depleted T cells, or PBMCs.

Germline loops: CDR1 SGHRS, CDR2 YFSETQ. The CDR3 has 14 amino acids. Trimming stripped 1 base from V and 3 bases from J, with 10 bases between. This clone was seen once. Other DNA sequences in the sample encode the same CDR3. Per the authors' pipeline: By means of reference gene primer amplification, nucleated cell counts were estimated. The method was immunoSEQ multiplex PCR; TCRdb's version includes in-frame clones alone and lacks a portion of them. D and trimming come from the DNA, and the V and J calls and clone size come from that table. Of approximately 69,000 clones listed, around 88% are singletons.

The sequenced material came from peripheral blood. V gene TRBV5-1 combines with J gene TRBJ2-5, with D possibly matching TRBD1 (6 bases). This sequence originates from a human donor in a cohort sampled during active COVID-19. DNA for the CDR3: TGCGCCAGCAGCTTGAGTGCAGGGGAAGAGACCCAGTACTTC. This translates into CASSLSAGEETQYF.